Listed below are T cell receptor beta chains from one sample, sequenced in a study of blood T cell repertoires in COVID-19. The table came from immunoSEQ multiplex PCR; TCRdb's copy has only in-frame clones and leaves some out. The sample has 150,000 to 200,000 clones; about 90% are singletons. Sequencing was done on a sample of peripheral blood. The receptor source for this set is a man aged 60 to 75 with acute or convalescent COVID-19. CDR3s include the opening cysteine and the closing phenylalanine or tryptophan. Each record gives: J gene, D gene, V gene, clone size, CDR3 DNA, CDR3 protein. A D gene is named only where the DNA matches it firmly. Expanded clones get a size class; other rows say once, few or many, or leave the size out.

>TRBJ2-3|TRBD1|TRBV19|once
TGTGCCAGTAGGCTACAGGGGGGAACGGCAGATACGCAGTATTTT
CASRLQGGTADTQYF
>TRBJ1-6|-|TRBV30|-
TGTGCCTGGAGTCAGGGCAGGGGATATTCACCCCTCCACTTT
CAWSQGRGYSPLHF
>TRBJ1-1|-|TRBV2|-
TGTGCCAGCAGGGAGCAGGGCGACACGGCTGAAGCTTTCTTT
CASREQGDTAEAFF
>TRBJ2-5|-|TRBV19|once
TGTGCCAGTAGTGTGTACGACAGACAAGAGACCCAGTACTTC
CASSVYDRQETQYF
>TRBJ1-1|TRBD1|TRBV7-9|-
TGTGCCAGCAGCTCACAGGGGACTCTGGTAGCTTTCTTT
CASSSQGTLVAFF
>TRBJ2-5|-|TRBV25-1|-
TGTGCCAGCAGCCACACAGGGATAGGGGACCAAGAGACCCAGTACTTC
CASSHTGIGDQETQYF
>TRBJ2-1|TRBD1|TRBV5-1|-
TGCGCCAGCAGGACCGGGACAGGTTCCAATGAGCAGTTCTTC
CASRTGTGSNEQFF
>TRBJ2-2|-|TRBV4-3|few
TGCGCCAGCAGCCAAGCATGGCCAGCGTCCGGGGAGCTGTTTTTT
CASSQAWPASGELFF
>TRBJ1-5|-|TRBV4-1|-
TGCGCCAGCAGCCAAGAGGAGGACAGCAATCAGCCCCAGCATTTT
CASSQEEDSNQPQHF
>TRBJ1-2|TRBD1|TRBV18|-
TGTGCCAGCTCGCCTAACACAGGGGGATCTAACTATGGCTACACCTTC
CASSPNTGGSNYGYTF
>TRBJ1-5|-|TRBV5-1|few
TGCGCCAGCAGCTTGGCAGGGTTTGATCAGCCCCAGCATTTT
CASSLAGFDQPQHF
>TRBJ1-2|-|TRBV4-2|once
TGTGCCAGCAGCCAAGATAGGAGGGGAAGTGGCTACACCTTC
CASSQDRRGSGYTF
>TRBJ2-1|-|TRBV11-2|-
TGTGCCAGCAGCTTAAATATTAGGGGGAGCGGAAGCTACAATGAGCAGTTCTTC
CASSLNIRGSGSYNEQFF
>TRBJ2-2|TRBD1|TRBV24-1|-
TGTGCCACCAGTGATTTAAGGACAGGACAGGGGGCTTCCGGGGAGCTGTTTTTT
CATSDLRTGQGASGELFF
>TRBJ1-1|-|TRBV5-8|-
TGTGCCAGCAGCTTTTCGGCTGAAGCTTTCTTT
CASSFSAEAFF
>TRBJ1-2|TRBD1|TRBV3-1/TRBV3-2|-
TGTGCCAGCAGCCGACAGGGGGCGCAGGAAGGCTACACCTTC
CASSRQGAQEGYTF
>TRBJ2-3|TRBD2|TRBV30|-
TGTGCCTGGGGTTTAGCGGGGGGCACAGATACGCAGTATTTT
CAWGLAGGTDTQYF
>TRBJ1-2|TRBD1|TRBV9|-
TGTGCCAGCAGCGGAAGGGGGACAGGAACCTCTAACTATGGCTACACCTTC
CASSGRGTGTSNYGYTF
>TRBJ2-2|-|TRBV12-3/TRBV12-4|-
TGTGCCAGCAGTTTATCCAGAACCGGGGAGCTGTTTTTT
CASSLSRTGELFF
>TRBJ1-2|-|TRBV3-1/TRBV3-2|-
TGTGCCAGCAGCCAGGGGGAGGGATATGGCTACACCTTC
CASSQGEGYGYTF
>TRBJ1-5|TRBD1|TRBV19|-
TGTGCCAGTAGACAGACAGGGGCGGAACAGCCCCAGCATTTT
CASRQTGAEQPQHF
>TRBJ1-5|-|TRBV6-5|-
TGTGCCAGCAGACCGCAGGGAGGACAGCCCCAGCATTTT
CASRPQGGQPQHF
>TRBJ2-5|TRBD2|TRBV4-3|-
TGCGCCAGCAGCCAACCAAAAGGGACTAGTAACAGGGTAGAGACCCAGTACTTC
CASSQPKGTSNRVETQYF
>TRBJ1-2|-|TRBV4-2|-
TGTGCCAGCAGCCAACCACACTACAGGGAAGGAGGCTACACCTTC
CASSQPHYREGGYTF
>TRBJ2-7|TRBD1|TRBV3-1/TRBV3-2|-
TGTGCCAGCAGCCAGCAGGGGGCCTACTACGAGCAGTACTTC
CASSQQGAYYEQYF